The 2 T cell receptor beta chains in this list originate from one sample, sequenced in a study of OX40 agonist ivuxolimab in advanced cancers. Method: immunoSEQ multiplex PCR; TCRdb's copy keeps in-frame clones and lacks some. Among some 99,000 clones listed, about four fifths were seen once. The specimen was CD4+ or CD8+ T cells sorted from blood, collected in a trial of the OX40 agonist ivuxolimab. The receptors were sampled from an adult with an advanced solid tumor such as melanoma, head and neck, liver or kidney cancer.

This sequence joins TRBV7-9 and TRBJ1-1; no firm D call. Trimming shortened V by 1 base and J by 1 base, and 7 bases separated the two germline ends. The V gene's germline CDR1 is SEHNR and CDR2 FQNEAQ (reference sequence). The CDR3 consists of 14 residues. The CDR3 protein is CASSLEMSNTEAFF. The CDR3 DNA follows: TGTGCCAGCAGCTTAGAAATGTCGAACACTGAAGCTTTCTTT.

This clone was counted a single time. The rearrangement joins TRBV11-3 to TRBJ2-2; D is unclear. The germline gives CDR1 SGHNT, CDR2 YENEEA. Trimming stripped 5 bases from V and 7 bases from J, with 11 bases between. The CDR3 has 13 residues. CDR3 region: CASSHRVDGELFF. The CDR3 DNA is TGTGCCAGCAGCCATAGGGTCGACGGGGAGCTGTTTTTT.